This T cell receptor (beta chain) was observed in a study of blood T cells in healthy people across ages. Every participating donor contributed approximately 10 milliliters of peripheral blood through a draw. Findings of the study overall: Comparison with aged donors showed that long-lived donors had more naive CD4+ cells and higher diversity.

This clonotype came up a few times. Its matching antigen is unknown. This CDR3 has 15 residues. V was pared by 5 bases and J by 4 bases, with 17 bases between. From germline, CDR1 is MNHEY and CDR2 SMNVEV (reference sequence). Together with a sample-barcoded 5' primer, a J-beta primer mix was included in a second PCR lasting roughly 6 to 12 cycles. Carrying 12 random nucleotides, a template-switch adaptor labeled each individual cDNA molecule. TCRdb reprocessed the 5' RACE reads with MiXCR, giving one entry per CDR3 protein. The repertoire holds over 1,500,000 distinct CDR3 sequences, with around 40% as singletons.

The rearrangement joins TRBV27 to TRBJ1-2; D not certain. This TCR derives from a human donor in good health. Input material: blood. The chain's CDR3 is CASSPSLGSIYGYTF. CDR3 DNA: TGTGCCAGCAGTCCATCACTCGGTTCAATCTATGGCTACACCTTC.